This T cell receptor (beta chain) was profiled in a study of blood T cell repertoires in COVID-19. Germline assignment: CDR1 LGHDT and CDR2 YNNKEL (reference sequence). The ends lost 4 bases at V and 2 bases at J; junction bases unmatched: 11. The CDR3 loop spans 18 amino acids. Original handling: Estimation of nucleated cell counts was performed using reference gene primer amplification. The protocol was immunoSEQ multiplex PCR, while the TCRdb copy is restricted to in-frame clones and leaves out a portion. D and trimming come from the DNA, and the V and J calls and clone size come from that table. The table lists approximately 74,000 clones, about four fifths of them singletons, with approximately 5% in the top ten.

The chain has TRBV3-1 (or the pseudogene TRBV3-2) and TRBJ2-7; 13 nucleotides align to TRBD2. Sample: peripheral blood. This TCR was recovered from a woman older than 75 with active or convalescent COVID-19. The CDR3 region has the DNA TGTGCCAGCAGCCGCTACTCAACGGGACTAGCGGGGACCTACGAGCAGTACTTC. Translating it yields CASSRYSTGLAGTYEQYF.